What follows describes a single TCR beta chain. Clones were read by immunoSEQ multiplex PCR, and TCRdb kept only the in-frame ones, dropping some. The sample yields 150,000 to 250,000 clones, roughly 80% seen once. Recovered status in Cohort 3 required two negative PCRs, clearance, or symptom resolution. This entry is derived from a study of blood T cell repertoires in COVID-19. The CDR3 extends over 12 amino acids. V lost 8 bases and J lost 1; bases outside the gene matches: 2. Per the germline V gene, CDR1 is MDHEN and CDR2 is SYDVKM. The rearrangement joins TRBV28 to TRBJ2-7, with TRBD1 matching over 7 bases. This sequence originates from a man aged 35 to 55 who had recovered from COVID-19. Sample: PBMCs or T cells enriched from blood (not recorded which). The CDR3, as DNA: TGTGCCAGCGAGGGACAGTCCTACGAGCAGTACTTC. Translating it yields CASEGQSYEQYF.